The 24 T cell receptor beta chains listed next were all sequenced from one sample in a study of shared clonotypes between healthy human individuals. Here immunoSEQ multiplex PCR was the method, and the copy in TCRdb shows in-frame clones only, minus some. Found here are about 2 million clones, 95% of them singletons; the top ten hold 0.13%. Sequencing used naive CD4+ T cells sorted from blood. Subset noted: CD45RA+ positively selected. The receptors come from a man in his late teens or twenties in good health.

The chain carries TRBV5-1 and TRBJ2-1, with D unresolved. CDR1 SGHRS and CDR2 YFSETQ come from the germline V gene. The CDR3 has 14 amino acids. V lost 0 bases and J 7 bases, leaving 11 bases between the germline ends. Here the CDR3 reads CASSLGTLGNEQFF. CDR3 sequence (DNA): TGCGCCAGCAGCTTGGGGACCCTTGGGAATGAGCAGTTCTTC.

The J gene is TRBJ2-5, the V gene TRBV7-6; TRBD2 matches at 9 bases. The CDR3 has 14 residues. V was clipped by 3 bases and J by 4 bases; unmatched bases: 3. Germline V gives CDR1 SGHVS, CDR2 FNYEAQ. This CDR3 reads CASSLDSGRETQYF. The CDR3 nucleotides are TGTGCCAGCAGCTTGGATAGCGGGAGAGAGACCCAGTACTTC.

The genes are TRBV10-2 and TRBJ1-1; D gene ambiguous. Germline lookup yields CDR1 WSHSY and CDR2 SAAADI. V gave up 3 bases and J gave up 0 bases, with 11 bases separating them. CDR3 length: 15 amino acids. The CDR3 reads CASSDRGFVNTEAFF. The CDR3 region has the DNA TGCGCCAGCAGTGACCGGGGTTTCGTGAACACTGAAGCTTTCTTT.

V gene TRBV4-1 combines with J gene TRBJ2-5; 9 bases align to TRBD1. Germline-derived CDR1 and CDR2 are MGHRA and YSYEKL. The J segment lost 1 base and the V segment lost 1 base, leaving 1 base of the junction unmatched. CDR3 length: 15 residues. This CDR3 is CASSQGQGGQETQYF. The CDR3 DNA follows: TGCGCCAGCAGCCAAGGACAGGGGGGCCAAGAGACCCAGTACTTC.

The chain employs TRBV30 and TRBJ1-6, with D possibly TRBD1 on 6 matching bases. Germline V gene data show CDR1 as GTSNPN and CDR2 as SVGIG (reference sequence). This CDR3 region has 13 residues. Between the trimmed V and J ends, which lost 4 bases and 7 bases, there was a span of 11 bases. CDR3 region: CAWTTGRNSPLHF. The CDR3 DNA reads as TGTGCCTGGACGACAGGAAGAAATTCACCCCTCCACTTT.

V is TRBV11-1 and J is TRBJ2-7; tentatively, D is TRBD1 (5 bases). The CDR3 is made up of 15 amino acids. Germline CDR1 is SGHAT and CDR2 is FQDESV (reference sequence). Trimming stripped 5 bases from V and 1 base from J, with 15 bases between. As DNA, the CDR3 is TGTGCCAGCAGCCTAGAGTCAGGGAAATCCTACGAGCAGTACTTC. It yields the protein CASSLESGKSYEQYF.

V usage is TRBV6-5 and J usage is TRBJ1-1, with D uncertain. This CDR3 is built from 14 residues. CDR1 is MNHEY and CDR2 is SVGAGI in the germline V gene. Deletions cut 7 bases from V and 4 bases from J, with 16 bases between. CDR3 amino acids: CASTPTQTGTEAFF. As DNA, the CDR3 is TGTGCCAGCACCCCGACGCAAACCGGCACTGAAGCTTTCTTT.

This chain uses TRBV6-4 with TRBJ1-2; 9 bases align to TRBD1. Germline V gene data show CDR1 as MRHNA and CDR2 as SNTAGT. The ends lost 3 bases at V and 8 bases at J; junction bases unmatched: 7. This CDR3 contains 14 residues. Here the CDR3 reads CASSDTGGVEGYTF. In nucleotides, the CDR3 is TGTGCCAGCAGTGATACAGGGGGCGTGGAGGGCTACACCTTC.

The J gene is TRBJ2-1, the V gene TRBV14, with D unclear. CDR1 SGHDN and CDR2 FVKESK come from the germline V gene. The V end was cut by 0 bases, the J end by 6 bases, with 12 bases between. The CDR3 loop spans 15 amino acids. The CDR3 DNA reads TGTGCCAGCAGCCAAGATTCCCTAGTGAGCAATGAGCAGTTCTTC. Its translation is CASSQDSLVSNEQFF.

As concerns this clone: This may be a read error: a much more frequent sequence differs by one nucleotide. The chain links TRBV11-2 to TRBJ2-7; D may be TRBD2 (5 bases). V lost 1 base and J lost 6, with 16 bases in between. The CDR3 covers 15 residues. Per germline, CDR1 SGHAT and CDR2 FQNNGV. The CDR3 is CASSLGRTLIFEQYF. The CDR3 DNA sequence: TGTGCCAGCAGCTTAGGCAGGACTCTTATCTTCGAGCAGTACTTC.

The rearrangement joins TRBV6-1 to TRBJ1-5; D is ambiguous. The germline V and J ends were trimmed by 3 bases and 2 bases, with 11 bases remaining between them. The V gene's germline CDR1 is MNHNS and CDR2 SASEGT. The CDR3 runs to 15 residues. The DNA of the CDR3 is TGTGCCAGCAGTGACCGGGAGAGTGGCAATCAGCCCCAGCATTTT. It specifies CASSDRESGNQPQHF.

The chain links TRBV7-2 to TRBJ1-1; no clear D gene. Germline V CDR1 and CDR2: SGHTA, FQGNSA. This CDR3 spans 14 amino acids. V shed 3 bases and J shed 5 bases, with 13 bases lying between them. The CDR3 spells CASSFLGWVTEAFF. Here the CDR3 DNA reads TGTGCCAGCAGCTTCCTCGGGTGGGTAACTGAAGCTTTCTTT.

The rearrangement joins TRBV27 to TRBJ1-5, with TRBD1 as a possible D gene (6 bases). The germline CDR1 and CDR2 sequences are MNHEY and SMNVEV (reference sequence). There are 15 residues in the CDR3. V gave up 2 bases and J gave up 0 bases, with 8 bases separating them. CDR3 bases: TGTGCCAGCAGTTTAGACAGGCTTAGCAATCAGCCCCAGCATTTT. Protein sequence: CASSLDRLSNQPQHF.

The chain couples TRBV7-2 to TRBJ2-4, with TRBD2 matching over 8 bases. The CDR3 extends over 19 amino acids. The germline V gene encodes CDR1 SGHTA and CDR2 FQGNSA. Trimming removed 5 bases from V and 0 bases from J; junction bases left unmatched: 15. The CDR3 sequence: CASSPRGGREGLAKNIQYF. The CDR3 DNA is TGTGCCAGCAGCCCCCGCGGGGGCCGGGAGGGACTAGCCAAAAACATTCAGTACTTC.

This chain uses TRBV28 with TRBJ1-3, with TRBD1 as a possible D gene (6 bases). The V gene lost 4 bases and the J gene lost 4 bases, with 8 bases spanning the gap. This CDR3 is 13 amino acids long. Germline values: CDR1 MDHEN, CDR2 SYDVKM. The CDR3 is CASSWGAGNTIYF. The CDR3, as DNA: TGTGCCAGCAGTTGGGGGGCCGGAAACACCATATATTTT.

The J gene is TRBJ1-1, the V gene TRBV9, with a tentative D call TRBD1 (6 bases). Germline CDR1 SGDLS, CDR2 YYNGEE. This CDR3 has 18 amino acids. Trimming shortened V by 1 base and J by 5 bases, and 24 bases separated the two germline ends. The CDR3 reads CASSVRSGLQGVTTEAFF. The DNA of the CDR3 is TGTGCCAGCAGCGTAAGATCCGGCCTACAGGGAGTGACAACTGAAGCTTTCTTT.

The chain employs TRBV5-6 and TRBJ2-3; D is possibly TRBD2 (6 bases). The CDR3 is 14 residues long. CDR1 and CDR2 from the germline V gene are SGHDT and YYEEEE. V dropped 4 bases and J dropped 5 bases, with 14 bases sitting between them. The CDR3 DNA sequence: TGTGCCAGCAGCCCTCCTAGCGAGGGAGATACGCAGTATTTT. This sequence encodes CASSPPSEGDTQYF.

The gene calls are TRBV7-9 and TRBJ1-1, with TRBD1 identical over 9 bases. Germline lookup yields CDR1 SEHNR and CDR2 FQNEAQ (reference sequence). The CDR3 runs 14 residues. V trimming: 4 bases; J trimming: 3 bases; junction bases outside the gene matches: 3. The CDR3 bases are TGTGCCAGCAGCTACAGGGGGCCGGACACTGAAGCTTTCTTT. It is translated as CASSYRGPDTEAFF.

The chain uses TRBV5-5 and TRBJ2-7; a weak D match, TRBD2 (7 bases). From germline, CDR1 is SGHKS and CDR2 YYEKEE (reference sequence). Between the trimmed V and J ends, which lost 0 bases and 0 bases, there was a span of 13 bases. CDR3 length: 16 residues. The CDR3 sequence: CASSLVSAGASYEQYF. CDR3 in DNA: TGTGCCAGCAGCTTGGTCTCTGCGGGGGCCTCCTACGAGCAGTACTTC.

CDR3 residues: CASSQMRTGGAGGYTF. The CDR3 nucleotides are TGTGCCAGCAGCCAGATGCGGACAGGGGGCGCGGGTGGCTACACCTTC. V usage is TRBV4-2 and J usage is TRBJ1-2; 11 bases line up with TRBD1. CDR1 is LGHNA, CDR2 YNFKEQ, per germline. The CDR3 is made up of 16 amino acids. Losses at the gene ends were 3 bases for V and 7 bases for J; bases not matched to a gene: 10.

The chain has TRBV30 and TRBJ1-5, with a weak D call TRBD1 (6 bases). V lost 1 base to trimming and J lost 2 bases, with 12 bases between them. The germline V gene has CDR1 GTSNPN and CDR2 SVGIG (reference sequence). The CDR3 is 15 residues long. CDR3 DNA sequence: TGTGCCTGGAGTGAAGGGGGATCGGGCAATCAGCCCCAGCATTTT. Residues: CAWSEGGSGNQPQHF.

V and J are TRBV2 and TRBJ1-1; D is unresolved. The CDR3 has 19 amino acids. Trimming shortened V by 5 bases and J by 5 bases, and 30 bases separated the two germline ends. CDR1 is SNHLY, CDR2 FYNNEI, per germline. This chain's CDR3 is CASSFPTTPRDTIKTEAFF. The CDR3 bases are TGTGCCAGCAGTTTTCCCACCACCCCGAGAGACACGATTAAGACTGAAGCTTTCTTT.

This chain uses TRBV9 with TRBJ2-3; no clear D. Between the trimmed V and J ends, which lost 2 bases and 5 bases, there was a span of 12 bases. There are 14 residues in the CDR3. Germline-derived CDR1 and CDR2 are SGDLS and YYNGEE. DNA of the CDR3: TGTGCCAGCAGCGTCAACCCCGAGGTAGATACGCAGTATTTT. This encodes CASSVNPEVDTQYF. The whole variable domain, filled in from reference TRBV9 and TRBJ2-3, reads DSGVTQTPKHLITATGQRVTLRCSPRSGDLSVYWYQQSLDQGLQFLIQYYNGEERAKGNILERFSAQQFPDLHSELNLSSLELGDSALYFCASSVNPEVDTQYFGPGTRLTVL.

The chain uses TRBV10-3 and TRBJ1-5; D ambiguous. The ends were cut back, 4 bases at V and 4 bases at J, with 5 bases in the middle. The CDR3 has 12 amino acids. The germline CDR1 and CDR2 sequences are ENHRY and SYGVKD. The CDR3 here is CAISAQNQPQHF. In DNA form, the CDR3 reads TGTGCCATCAGTGCGCAGAATCAGCCCCAGCATTTT.